The clone carrying this TCR beta chain has more than one count but fewer than ten. Using RNA transcripts as the source, TCR beta CDR3 regions were amplified. The HTBI primer set drove a first-round RT-PCR of the TCR CDR3. TCRdb re-derived calls from the multiplex PCR reads in MiXCR, one entry per CDR3 protein. Of about 330,000 distinct CDR3 sequences in the sample, roughly 13% are singletons; the top ten hold around 32%. The germline V and J ends were trimmed by 6 bases and 8 bases, with 17 bases remaining between them. This CDR3 region has 15 residues. Looked up from germline, CDR1 is MNHNS and CDR2 is SASEGT. The source of the sample is a study of T cells in Graves' hyperthyroidism and ophthalmopathy.

Sequencing input: blood. The TCR comes from a woman aged 40 to 50 with Graves' ophthalmopathy. J is TRBJ2-6 and V is TRBV6-1; D gene unclear. CDR3 nucleotide sequence: TGTGCCAGCAGCCCGCGCGATACGAGTCCCAACGTCCTGACTTTC. Amino acid sequence: CASSPRDTSPNVLTF.